One and the same sample provided the 16 T cell receptor beta chains below, sequenced in a study of tumor-infiltrating lymphocytes in primary liver carcinoma. The study co-extracted DNA and RNA from about 21-30 mg of unsorted bulk tissue. TCR beta cDNA was reverse-transcribed from 500 to 550 ng of total RNA. The reaction used a constant-region primer and ProtoScript II reverse transcriptase. Libraries for TCR beta were built through three nested multiplex PCR rounds, which together made up a slightly modified ARM-PCR procedure. Each of the first two PCR rounds ran approximately 11 cycles with TRBV1-TRBV30 forward and C-beta reverse primers. One entry per CDR3 protein, called by TCRdb with MiXCR from the multiplex PCR reads. The repertoire holds about 190,000 distinct CDR3 sequences, with around 85% as singletons. Material: tumor tissue from primary liver carcinoma. The origin of the receptors is a man aged 35 to 55 with primary liver carcinoma and hepatitis B virus infection.

As for this clonotype: Relative to the germline gene, one junction end is altered; a read error may explain this. The chain combines TRBV7-9 with TRBJ2-7; 7 nucleotides align to TRBD1. Germline CDR1 is SEHNR and CDR2 is FQNEAQ (reference sequence). The CDR3 totals 14 residues. The CDR3: CARSSGQDLHKQYF. The CDR3 coding sequence is TGTGCCAGGAGCTCCGGACAGGATCTCCACAAGCAGTACTTC.

Comment on this clonotype: An end of the junction does not agree with germline; a read error may underlie this. The rearrangement uses TRBV12-3 or TRBV12-4 and TRBJ1-5; D unclear. CDR3 length equals 14 residues. CDR3 residues: CARSLVPDNQPQHF. For the CDR3, the DNA is TGTGCCAGGAGTTTAGTGCCTGATAATCAGCCCCAGCATTTT.

Note on this clonotype: Here the CDR3 omits its conserved ending phenylalanine or tryptophan, so a read error is the likely source. The chain is built from TRBV11-2 and TRBJ2-7; 8 bases map to TRBD2. Looked up from germline, CDR1 is SGHAT and CDR2 is FQNNGV. The CDR3 has 17 residues. The CDR3 loop is CASRQGLAGGWSYGQYI. The CDR3 nucleotides read TGTGCCAGCAGACAAGGACTAGCTGGAGGGTGGTCCTACGGGCAGTACATC.

About this clonotype: Sequence at one end of the junction differs from germline and may be a read error. The rearrangement uses TRBV11-1 and TRBJ2-7; D gene uncertain. This CDR3 has 15 amino acids. Germline V CDR1 and CDR2: SGHAT, FQDESV (reference sequence). The CDR3 DNA reads as TGTGCCAGCAGGTCATCCCGTGACTCCTCCTACGAGCAGTATTTC. This gives the protein CASRSSRDSSYEQYF. Filled out from reference TRBV11-1 and TRBJ2-7, the complete variable domain reads EAEVAQSPRYKITEKSQAVAFWCDPISGHATLYWYRQILGQGPELLVQFQDESVVDDSQLPKDRFSAERLKGVDSTLKIQPAELGDSAMYLCASRSSRDSSYEQYFGPGTRLTVT.

This clonotype has more than one count but fewer than ten. The chain links TRBV29-1 to TRBJ2-2; D not resolved. CDR3 length equals 13 residues. The germline V and J ends were trimmed by 4 bases and 4 bases, with 10 bases remaining between them. The germline CDR1 and CDR2 sequences are SQVTM and ANQGSEA. As DNA, the CDR3 is TGCAGCGTTGGATTAGTGAGCACCGGGGAGCTGTTTTTT. It encodes CSVGLVSTGELFF.

Of note for this clonotype: In this CDR3 the conserved last residue, phenylalanine or tryptophan, is missing, so a read error is likely. This sequence joins TRBV10-3 and TRBJ1-1; D possibly corresponds to TRBD1 (6 bases). Germline V CDR1 and CDR2: ENHRY, SYGVKD. The length of the CDR3 is 13 residues. In nucleotides, the CDR3 is TGCACCAGCAGTGATAGGGGGAAGACTGAAGCTTTCTTA. Its translation is CTSSDRGKTEAFL.

This chain joins TRBV12-3 or TRBV12-4 and TRBJ2-2; D is perhaps TRBD2 (5 bases). The length of the CDR3 is 16 residues. V lost 5 bases and J 7 bases, leaving 20 bases between the germline ends. CDR3 protein: CASSPTASGRCGELFF. DNA for the CDR3: TGTGCCAGCAGTCCCACGGCTAGTGGGAGATGCGGGGAGCTGTTTTTT.

Note on this clonotype: Lacking the conserved final phenylalanine or tryptophan, this CDR3 likely reflects a read error. The chain uses TRBV5-4 and TRBJ2-7, with D perhaps matching TRBD2 (6 bases). The CDR3 length is 14 residues. Germline V gene lookup returns CDR1 SGHNT and CDR2 YYREEE (reference sequence). CDR3: CASILRDFPYEQYS. The CDR3 nucleotides read TGTGCCAGCATCTTGCGGGACTTTCCCTACGAGCAGTACTCC.

Points on this clonotype: Compared with germline, one end of the junction differs, possibly owing to a read error. J is TRBJ2-7 and V is TRBV5-1; 7 bases are a match to TRBD1. This CDR3 contains 14 residues. Germline V gives CDR1 SGHRS, CDR2 YFSETQ. The CDR3 here is CARSLEGGSHEQYF. In DNA, the CDR3 is TGCGCCAGGAGCTTGGAAGGGGGCTCCCACGAGCAGTATTTC.

Turning to this clonotype: The CDR3 carries no conserved terminal phenylalanine or tryptophan, so it likely arises from a read error. The limits of the CDR3 on the DNA are not certain, so only TCRdb's listed CDR3 is given. V usage is TRBV6-2 or TRBV6-3 and J usage is TRBJ2-7; the table's D call of TRBD1 was not tested on the DNA. Germline assignment: CDR1 MNHEY and CDR2 SVGEGT. Inclusive of both ends, the CDR3 amounts to 14 amino acids. The CDR3 loop reads CASRLRDRAHEQYY.

With regard to this clonotype: The junction shows a germline mismatch at one end, possibly a read error. This sequence joins TRBV12-3 or TRBV12-4 and TRBJ2-5, with 11 bases lining up with TRBD2. CDR3 length: 16 amino acids. This CDR3 reads CASRPGTSGIQETHYF. CDR3 sequence (DNA): TGTGCCAGCAGACCAGGGACTAGCGGAATCCAAGAGACCCACTACTTC.

Turning to this clonotype: This likely comes from a read error, as the CDR3 has no conserved phenylalanine or tryptophan at its end. The rearrangement links TRBV6-1 to TRBJ1-5; no reliable D call. The CDR3 extends over 13 amino acids. The germline V gene has CDR1 MNHNS and CDR2 SASEGT. CDR3 DNA: TGTGCCAGCATTGAAGCGAAGGGCCAGCCCCAGCATTGT. Amino acids: CASIEAKGQPQHC.

Regarding this clonotype: A junction boundary mismatches the germline segment, possibly from a read error. The CDR3 DNA is TGTGCCAGTAGTCCCGGACTAGCGAACACCCAGCACTTC. This sequence encodes CASSPGLANTQHF. The chain is built from TRBV6-2 or TRBV6-3 and TRBJ2-5; 9 nucleotides match TRBD2. The CDR3 sequence is 13 residues long. Looked up from germline, CDR1 is MNHEY and CDR2 is SVGEGT.

With respect to this clonotype: This clone may be a read error of a much larger clone one base away. The chain links TRBV4-3 to TRBJ2-5; D remains unclear. The CDR3 consists of 13 residues. CDR1 is LGHNA, CDR2 YSLEER, per germline. The CDR3 sequence: CANSQDRQKTQYF. The CDR3 DNA is TGCGCCAACAGCCAAGACCGACAAAAGACCCAGTACTTC.

Note on this clonotype: Likely a read error: the CDR3 ends without its conserved phenylalanine or tryptophan. The limits of the CDR3 on the DNA are not certain, so only TCRdb's listed CDR3 is given. The J gene is TRBJ2-1, the V gene TRBV11-1. Per germline, CDR1 SGHAT and CDR2 FQDESV (reference sequence). The CDR3 adds up to 14 amino acids, both ends counted. CDR3 protein: CASSLGSVDNEQFL.

Comment on this clonotype: One end of the junction varies from germline; a read error may be responsible. The gene calls are TRBV29-1 and TRBJ2-3; D may match TRBD1 or TRBD2 (6 bases each). The CDR3 is 15 amino acids. Germline V CDR1 and CDR2: SQVTM, ANQGSEA. CDR3: CSIGRDTTSIDTQYF. The CDR3 DNA follows: TGCAGCATAGGACGGGACACTACTAGCATAGATACGCAGTATTTT.